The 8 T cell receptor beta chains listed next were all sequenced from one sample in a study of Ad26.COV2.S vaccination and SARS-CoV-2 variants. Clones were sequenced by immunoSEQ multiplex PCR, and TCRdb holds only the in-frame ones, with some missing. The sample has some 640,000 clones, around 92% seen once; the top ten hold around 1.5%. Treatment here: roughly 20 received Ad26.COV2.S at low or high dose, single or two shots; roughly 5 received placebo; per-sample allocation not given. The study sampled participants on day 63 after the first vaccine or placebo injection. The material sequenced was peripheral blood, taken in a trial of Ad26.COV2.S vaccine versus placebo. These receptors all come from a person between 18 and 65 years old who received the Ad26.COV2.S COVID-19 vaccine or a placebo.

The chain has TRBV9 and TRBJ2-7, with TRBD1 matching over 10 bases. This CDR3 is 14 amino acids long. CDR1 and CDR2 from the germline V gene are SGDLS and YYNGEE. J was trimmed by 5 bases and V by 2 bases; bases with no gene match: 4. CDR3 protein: CASSVWDRGDEQYF. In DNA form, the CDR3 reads TGTGCCAGCAGCGTTTGGGACAGGGGCGACGAGCAGTACTTC.

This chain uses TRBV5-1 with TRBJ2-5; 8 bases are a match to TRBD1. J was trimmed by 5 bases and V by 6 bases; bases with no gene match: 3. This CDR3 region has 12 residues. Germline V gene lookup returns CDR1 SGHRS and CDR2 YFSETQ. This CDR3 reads CASTGQAETQYF. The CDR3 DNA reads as TGCGCCAGCACGGGACAGGCGGAGACCCAGTACTTC.

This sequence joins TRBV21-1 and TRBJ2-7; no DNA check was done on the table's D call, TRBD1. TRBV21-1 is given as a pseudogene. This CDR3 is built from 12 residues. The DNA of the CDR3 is TGTGCCAGCCCCCCAGGGAAGCTCGAGCAGTACTTC. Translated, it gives CASPPGKLEQYF.

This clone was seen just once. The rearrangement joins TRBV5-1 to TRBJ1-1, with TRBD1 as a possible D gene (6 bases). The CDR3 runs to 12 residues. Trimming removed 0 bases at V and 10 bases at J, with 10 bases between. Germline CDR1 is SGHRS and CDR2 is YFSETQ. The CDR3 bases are TGCGCCAGCAGCTTGGTCGGGGGCAGAGCTTTCTTT. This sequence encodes CASSLVGGRAFF. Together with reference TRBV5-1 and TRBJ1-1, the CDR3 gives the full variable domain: KAGVTQTPRYLIKTRGQQVTLSCSPISGHRSVSWYQQTPGQGLQFLFEYFSETQRNKGNFPGRFSGRQFSNSRSEMNVSTLELGDSALYLCASSLVGGRAFFGQGTRLTVV.

CDR3 sequence (DNA): TGTGCCTGGACCGAGGACAGGGTTTCCTATGGCTACACCTTC. Its translation is CAWTEDRVSYGYTF. This rearrangement joins TRBV30 to TRBJ1-2, with TRBD1 identical over 8 bases. The germline V gene has CDR1 GTSNPN and CDR2 SVGIG (reference sequence). V gave up 4 bases and J gave up 4 bases; unmatched junction bases: 8. The CDR3 runs 14 residues.

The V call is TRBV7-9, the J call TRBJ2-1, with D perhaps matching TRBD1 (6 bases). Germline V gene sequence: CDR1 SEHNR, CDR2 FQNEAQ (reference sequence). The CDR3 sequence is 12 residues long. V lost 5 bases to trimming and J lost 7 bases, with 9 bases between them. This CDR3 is CASSPGANEQFF. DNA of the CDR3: TGTGCCAGCAGCCCAGGGGCGAATGAGCAGTTCTTC. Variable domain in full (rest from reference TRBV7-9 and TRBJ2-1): DTGVSQNPRHKITKRGQNVTFRCDPISEHNRLYWYRQTLGQGPEFLTYFQNEAQLEKSRLLSDRFSAERPKGSFSTLEIQRTEQGDSAMYLCASSPGANEQFFGPGTRLTVL.

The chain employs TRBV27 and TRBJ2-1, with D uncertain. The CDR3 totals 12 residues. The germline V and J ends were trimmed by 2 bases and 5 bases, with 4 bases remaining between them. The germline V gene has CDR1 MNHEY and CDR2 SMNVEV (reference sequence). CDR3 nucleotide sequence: TGTGCCAGCAGTTTAGGGAACAATGAGCAGTTCTTC. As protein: CASSLGNNEQFF.

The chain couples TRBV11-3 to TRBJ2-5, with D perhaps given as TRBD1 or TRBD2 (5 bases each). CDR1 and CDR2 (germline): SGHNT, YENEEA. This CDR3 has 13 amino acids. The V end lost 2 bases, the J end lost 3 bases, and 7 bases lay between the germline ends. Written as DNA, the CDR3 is TGTGCCAGCAGCTTACGAGGGGAAGAGACCCAGTACTTC. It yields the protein CASSLRGEETQYF.